This TCR beta chain was retrieved from a study of shared clonotypes between healthy human individuals. Study background: CD4 naive and CD4 memory each took three plates per donor, while CD8 naive took two and CD8 memory one.

The method was immunoSEQ multiplex PCR; TCRdb's version includes in-frame clones alone and lacks a portion of them. The repertoire holds 2 million to 2.5 million clones, with 90% to 96% as singletons. Deletions cut 10 bases from V and 10 bases from J, with 17 bases between. Germline CDR1 and CDR2: SNHLY and FYNNEI. The CDR3 spans 13 residues. This chain joins TRBV2 and TRBJ1-6, with D tentatively TRBD1 (5 bases). What was sequenced was naive CD4+ T cells sorted from blood. Sample subset: CD45RA+ positively selected. The TCR originated in a man aged 18 to 35 in good health. The CDR3 DNA reads as TGTGCCAACACTCTCAGGGAGGAGTCACCCCTCCACTTT. As protein: CANTLREESPLHF.